This T cell receptor beta chain was identified in a study of human T cells and chemical hapten exposure. Overall study: DPC at 0.01% went onto the upper back in patch tests, read at 6 days. Points from the study as a whole: Alopecia affecting every donor means their immune response may not match healthy people's. While controls formed fewer of them, expanded TCRs formed significantly more large CDR3 similarity clusters.

Noted time point: pre-sensitization, week 0. Noted treatment: therapeutic diphenylcyclopropenone sensitization with weekly scalp DPC. Non-pregnant alopecia patients aged 18 to 70, suitable for DPC therapy. One entry per CDR3 protein results from TCRdb running MiXCR on the RACE reads. The data contain fewer than 300,000 distinct CDR3 sequences, almost 8% of them singletons. With respect to this clonotype: Its antigen is currently unknown.

From germline, CDR1 is LGHDT and CDR2 YNNKEL (reference sequence). V was shortened by 1 base and J by 4 bases, with 8 bases between the two germline ends. The CDR3 covers 13 residues. This TCR was recovered from a young man with alopecia areata. Some clones in this sample may be carry-over from other donors' samples. The chain is built from TRBV3-1 and TRBJ2-7, with D unclear. This material consisted of whole blood, taken in connection with sensitization to the hapten diphenylcyclopropenone (DPC). Written as DNA, the CDR3 is TGTGCCAGCAGCCAAGGGGCATTTTACGAGCAGTACGTC. This sequence encodes CASSQGAFYEQYV.